The clone carrying this T cell receptor beta chain showed up just once. Antigen unknown. The data originate from a study of PD-1 blockade in classical Hodgkin lymphoma. The study's findings and limits: Newly diagnosed patients reportedly trailed healthy donors in baseline TCR diversity. What caused the repertoire differences, perhaps disease activity or prior therapy, remains undefined.

Using immunoSEQ multiplex PCR, the repertoire was profiled, and TCRdb retains in-frame clones only, with some absent. This table holds about 84,000 clones, approximately 91% found once. With no exception, relapse followed autologous stem cell transplantation in all patients, and brentuximab vedotin exposure varied. Complete response, partial response or progressive disease were the best responses. The CDR3 length is 15 residues. Germline CDR1 reads MGHRA; CDR2 reads YSYEKL. Between the trimmed V and J ends, which lost 1 base and 4 bases, there was a span of 13 bases. The material was peripheral blood mononuclear cells (PBMCs), obtained at baseline. The source is a human donor with classical Hodgkin lymphoma. The rearrangement links TRBV4-1 to TRBJ1-1; no firm D call. The CDR3 here is CASSQGTTLGTEAFF. The CDR3 bases are TGCGCCAGCAGCCAAGGGACTACCCTAGGCACTGAAGCTTTCTTT.